The TCR beta chain under discussion was sequenced for a study of blood T cell repertoires in COVID-19. Turning to the study itself: The analysed material was cDNA or gDNA that came from T cells, B-cell-depleted T cells, or PBMCs.

Clones were read by immunoSEQ multiplex PCR, and TCRdb kept only the in-frame ones, dropping some. The table lists more than 90,000 clones, 65% to 80% of them singletons. The trim removed 7 bases at V and 8 bases at J, leaving 8 bases unmatched. This CDR3 is built from 13 residues. Sequencing input: peripheral blood. This chain uses TRBV12-3 or TRBV12-4 with TRBJ2-1; TRBD1 aligns across 7 bases. The TCR originated in a man in his fifties with acute or convalescent COVID-19. The CDR3 DNA reads TGTGCCAGCACGCTCAGTACAGGGGATGAGCAGTTCTTC. Amino acids: CASTLSTGDEQFF.